The present entry profiles one T cell receptor (beta chain) with its context. Its cognate antigen is unknown. Germline-derived CDR1 and CDR2 are LNHDA and SQIVND (reference sequence). The V segment lost 8 bases and the J segment 8 bases; nucleotides outside the gene matches: 12. The CDR3 consists of 14 residues. 60 Vbeta and 13 Jbeta primers were used in PCR. The repertoire was sequenced with immunoSEQ multiplex PCR; TCRdb's copy has only in-frame clones and lacks some. The sample records 120,000 to 150,000 clones, around 78% being singletons. Healthy bone marrow donors made up the cohort. This record belongs to a study of cytomegalovirus exposure and HLA in healthy donors. Study-wide background: Genotyping of nearly 400 donors showed that roughly 80% belonged to the Caucasian-associated ancestry cluster. Regarding the study as a whole: TCR beta sequences numbering around 15,000 were associated with HLA alleles at 0.05 false discovery rate in a later analysis. Some TCR beta chains (roughly 160 of them) were listed as cytomegalovirus-associated.

Sequenced input: PBMCs. The rearrangement uses TRBV19 and TRBJ2-1; 7 positions match TRBD2. The sequence derives from a woman aged 40 to 55 in good health and CMV-seropositive. The CDR3 bases are TGTGCCAGTCAGAGGCGGCGGGAGATCCATGAGCAGTTCTTC. Protein: CASQRRREIHEQFF.